This T cell receptor beta chain was obtained from a study of CD8+CD57+ T cells in acquired aplastic anemia. Overall study: Sorted CD4+ and CD8+ cells yielded DNA averaging approximately 3.5 ug. Study-wide findings and caveats: Simpson's diversity of CD8+ cells was not significantly different in patients compared with controls. Patients shared some 30 CD8+ CDR3 sequences with controls.

The CDR3 length is 13 residues. V lost 2 bases and J lost 4, with 11 bases in between. CDR1 is SQVTM, CDR2 ANQGSEA, per germline. To note about this clonotype: Its antigen is currently unknown.

According to the study, genomic DNA was the template for TCR beta VDJ and CDR3 profiling. Each CDR3 protein gets one entry after TCRdb re-called the reads with MiXCR. Of fewer than 85,000 distinct CDR3 sequences in the sample, roughly two thirds were seen once. The sequenced patients had an expansion of CD8+CD57+ cells seen by flow cytometry. The sequence was collected from a human donor with aplastic anemia. Sequencing was done on a sample of sorted CD4+, CD8+, or CD8+CD57+ T cells (not recorded which) from PBMCs. The chain uses TRBV29-1 and TRBJ1-2; a weak D match, TRBD1 (5 bases). CDR3 sequence reads: CSVEPGISYGYTF. CDR3 in DNA: TGCAGCGTTGAACCAGGGATTTCCTATGGCTACACCTTC.